The T cell receptor (beta chain) under discussion was sequenced for a study of T cell repertoires in cytomegalovirus infection. Using its own MiXCR run on the reads, TCRdb lists one record per CDR3 protein. The data hold 250,000 to 300,000 distinct CDR3 sequences, with 25% observed a single time. Details on this clonotype: One end of the junction does not line up with germline, which may come from a read error.

The CDR3 has 15 amino acids. CDR1 and CDR2 (germline): SGHNT, YYREEE (reference sequence). This clonotype was sampled from a human donor in good health (CMV status not recorded). Some clones in this sample may be carry-over from other donors' samples. The sequencing input was PBMCs. V and J are TRBV5-4 and TRBJ1-5; tentatively, D is TRBD1 (6 bases). CDR3 sequence: CVSSLGGAGNQPQHF. The CDR3 nucleotides read TGTGTCAGCAGCTTGGGGGGGGCTGGCAATCAGCCCCAGCATTTT.